What follows describes a single T cell receptor beta chain. Semi-nested PCR with Nested Universal Primer A followed constant-region reverse priming of full-length variable regions. TCRdb re-analysed the 5' RACE reads in MiXCR, keeping a single row per CDR3 protein. The sample contains tens of thousands of distinct CDR3 sequences, 18% of which appear only once. The CDR3 length is 14 residues. The V end lost 0 bases, the J end lost 6 bases, and 12 bases lay between the germline ends. Germline CDR1 SGHRS, CDR2 YFSETQ. Material for sequencing was naive CD4+ T cells sorted from a lymph node. The sample's subset: naive CD4+ T cells, CD4+CD45RA+CD25-. This chain uses TRBV5-1 with TRBJ1-1; tentative D call: TRBD1 (5 bases). This TCR came from a female donor with breast cancer. This CDR3 is CASSLDGLGAEAFF. In DNA form, the CDR3 reads TGCGCCAGCAGCTTGGACGGGCTGGGGGCTGAAGCTTTCTTT.